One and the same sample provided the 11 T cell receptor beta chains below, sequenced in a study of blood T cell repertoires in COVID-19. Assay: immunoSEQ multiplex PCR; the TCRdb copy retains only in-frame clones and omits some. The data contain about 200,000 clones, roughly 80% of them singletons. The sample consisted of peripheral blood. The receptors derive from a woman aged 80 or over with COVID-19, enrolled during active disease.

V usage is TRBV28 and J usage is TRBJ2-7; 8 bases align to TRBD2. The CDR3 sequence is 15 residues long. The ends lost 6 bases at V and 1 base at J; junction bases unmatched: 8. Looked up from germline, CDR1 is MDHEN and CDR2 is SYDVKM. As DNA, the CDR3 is TGTGCCAGCAGCAGGCCGGGGGGGACGTCCTACGAGCAGTACTTC. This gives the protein CASSRPGGTSYEQYF.

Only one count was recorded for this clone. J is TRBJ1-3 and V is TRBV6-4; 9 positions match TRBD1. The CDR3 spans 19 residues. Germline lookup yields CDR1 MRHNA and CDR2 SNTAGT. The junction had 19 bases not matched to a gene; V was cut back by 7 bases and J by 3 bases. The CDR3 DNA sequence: TGTGCCAGCAATCAGGGGAGGACAGGGGAAATCTGGTGTGGAAACACCATATATTTT. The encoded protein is CASNQGRTGEIWCGNTIYF.

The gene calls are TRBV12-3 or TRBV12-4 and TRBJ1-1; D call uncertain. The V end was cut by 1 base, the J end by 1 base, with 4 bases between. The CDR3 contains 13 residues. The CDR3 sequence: CASSLVRNTEAFF. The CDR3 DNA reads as TGTGCCAGCAGTTTAGTCCGGAACACTGAAGCTTTCTTT.

CDR3 nucleotide sequence: TGTGCCAGCAGCCAAGATCTAAATCAGCCCCAGCATTTT. Amino acid sequence: CASSQDLNQPQHF. This sequence joins TRBV3-1 (or the pseudogene TRBV3-2) and TRBJ1-5; D is unclear. The CDR3 is 13 amino acids. The germline CDR1 and CDR2 sequences are LGHDT and YNNKEL (reference sequence). The V end was cut by 0 bases, the J end by 4 bases, with 4 bases between.

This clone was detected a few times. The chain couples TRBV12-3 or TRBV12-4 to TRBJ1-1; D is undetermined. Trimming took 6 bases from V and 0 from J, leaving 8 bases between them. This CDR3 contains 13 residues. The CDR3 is CASSSLMNTEAFF. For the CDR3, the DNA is TGTGCCAGCAGCTCCCTAATGAACACTGAAGCTTTCTTT.

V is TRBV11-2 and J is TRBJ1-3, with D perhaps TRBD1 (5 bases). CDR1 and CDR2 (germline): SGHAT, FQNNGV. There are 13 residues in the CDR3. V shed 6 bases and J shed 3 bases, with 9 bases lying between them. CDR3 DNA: TGTGCCAGCAGTTGGGGCAATGGAAACACCATATATTTT. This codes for CASSWGNGNTIYF. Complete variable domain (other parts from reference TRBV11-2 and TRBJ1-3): EAGVAQSPRYKIIEKRQSVAFWCNPISGHATLYWYQQILGQGPKLLIQFQNNGVVDDSQLPKDRFSAERLKGVDSTLKIQPAKLEDSAVYLCASSWGNGNTIYFGEGSWLTVV.

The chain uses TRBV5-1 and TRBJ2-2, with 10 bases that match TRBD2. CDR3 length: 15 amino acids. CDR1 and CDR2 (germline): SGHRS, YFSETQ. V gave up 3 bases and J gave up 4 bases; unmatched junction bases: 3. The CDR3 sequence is CASSSSGRGTGELFF. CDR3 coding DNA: TGCGCCAGCAGCTCTAGCGGGAGAGGCACCGGGGAGCTGTTTTTT.

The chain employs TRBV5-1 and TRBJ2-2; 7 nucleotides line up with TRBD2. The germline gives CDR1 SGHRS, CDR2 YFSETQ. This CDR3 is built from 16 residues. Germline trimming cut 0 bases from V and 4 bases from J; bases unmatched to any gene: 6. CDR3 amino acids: CASSLGRETVTGELFF. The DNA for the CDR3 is TGCGCCAGCAGCTTGGGGCGGGAGACAGTCACCGGGGAGCTGTTTTTT.

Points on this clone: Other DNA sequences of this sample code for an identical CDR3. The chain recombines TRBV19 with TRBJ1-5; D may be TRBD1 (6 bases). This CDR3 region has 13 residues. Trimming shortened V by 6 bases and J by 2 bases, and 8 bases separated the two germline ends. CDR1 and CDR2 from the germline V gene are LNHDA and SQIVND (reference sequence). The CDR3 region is CASSRQGNQPQHF. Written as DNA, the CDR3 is TGTGCCAGTAGCCGACAGGGCAATCAGCCCCAGCATTTT.

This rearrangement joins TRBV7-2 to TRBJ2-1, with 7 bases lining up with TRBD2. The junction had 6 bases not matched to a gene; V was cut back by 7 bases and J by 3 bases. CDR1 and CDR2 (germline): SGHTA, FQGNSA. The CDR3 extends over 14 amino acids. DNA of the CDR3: TGTGCCAGCAAAGCGGGACTGCTCTACAATGAGCAGTTCTTC. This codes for CASKAGLLYNEQFF. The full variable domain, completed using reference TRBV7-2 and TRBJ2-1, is GAGVSQSPSNKVTEKGKDVELRCDPISGHTALYWYRQSLGQGLEFLIYFQGNSAPDKSGLPSDRFSAERTGGSVSTLTIQRTQQEDSAVYLCASKAGLLYNEQFFGPGTRLTVL.

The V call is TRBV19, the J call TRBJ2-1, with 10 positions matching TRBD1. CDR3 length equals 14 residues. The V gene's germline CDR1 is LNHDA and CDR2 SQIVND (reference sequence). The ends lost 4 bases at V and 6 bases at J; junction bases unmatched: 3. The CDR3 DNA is TGTGCCAGTAGTACCGACAGGGGGCGCAATGAGCAGTTCTTC. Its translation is CASSTDRGRNEQFF.